The 13 T cell receptor beta chains presented below share a single source sample, sequenced in a study of T cells in pancreatic ductal adenocarcinoma. The selected patients with pancreatic ductal adenocarcinoma had surgery but no neoadjuvant therapy. The method was immunoSEQ multiplex PCR; TCRdb's version includes in-frame clones alone and lacks a portion of them. The data contain about 29,000 clones, approximately 92% of them seen just once; the ten biggest clones take up less than 2.5%. The material sequenced was PBMCs. These receptors all come from a human donor with pancreatic ductal adenocarcinoma.

This clone was recorded once. The chain combines TRBV6-5 with TRBJ2-1, with D maybe TRBD2 (6 bases). Germline V gives CDR1 MNHEY, CDR2 SVGAGI. Trimming took off 6 bases at V and 7 bases at J, with 10 bases between the two ends. This CDR3 spans 12 amino acids. CDR3 loop: CASSHRGNEQFF. The CDR3 bases are TGTGCCAGCAGCCATCGGGGGAATGAGCAGTTCTTC.

The chain uses TRBV7-9 and TRBJ2-1; D unresolved. The V gene's germline CDR1 is SEHNR and CDR2 FQNEAQ (reference sequence). This CDR3 is 15 amino acids long. The germline V and J ends were trimmed by 6 bases and 7 bases, with 19 bases remaining between them. CDR3 loop: CASRSRAPTRNEQFF. CDR3 DNA sequence: TGTGCCAGCAGGTCCCGGGCCCCAACGAGGAATGAGCAGTTCTTC.

The CDR3 loop is CASEARELAKNIQYF. As DNA, the CDR3 is TGTGCCAGCGAGGCTAGGGAGCTAGCCAAAAACATTCAGTACTTC. The rearrangement uses TRBV2 and TRBJ2-4; weak D call: TRBD2 (5 bases). Germline CDR1 SNHLY, CDR2 FYNNEI. The CDR3 has 15 residues. The V end lost 8 bases, the J end lost 0 bases, and 14 bases lay between the germline ends.

The chain has TRBV7-2 and TRBJ2-2, with D unclear. Germline V gives CDR1 SGHTA, CDR2 FQGNSA. Deletions cut 1 base from V and 2 bases from J, with 5 bases between. The CDR3 totals 14 residues. In DNA, the CDR3 is TGTGCCAGCAGCTTAGAGGGCAACACCGGGGAGCTGTTTTTT. This codes for CASSLEGNTGELFF.

This clone appeared a few times. The chain links TRBV6-5 to TRBJ1-3, with D possibly matching TRBD1 (5 bases). This CDR3 is 13 amino acids long. The V end lost 8 bases, the J end lost 4 bases, and 12 bases lay between the germline ends. Germline V gene data show CDR1 as MNHEY and CDR2 as SVGAGI. In DNA form, the CDR3 reads TGTGCCAGCTGGAGGACATCCGGAAACACCATATATTTT. Protein sequence: CASWRTSGNTIYF.

This chain joins TRBV28 and TRBJ2-1; TRBD2 agrees at 7 bases. Germline V CDR1 and CDR2: MDHEN, SYDVKM. The CDR3 consists of 15 residues. V lost 3 bases and J lost 5; bases outside the gene matches: 7. The CDR3 spells CASSFRLAADNEQFF. CDR3 coding DNA: TGTGCCAGCAGTTTTCGGCTAGCGGCCGACAATGAGCAGTTCTTC. Supplemented by reference TRBV28 and TRBJ2-1, the full variable domain reads DVKVTQSSRYLVKRTGEKVFLECVQDMDHENMFWYRQDPGLGLRLIYFSYDVKMKEKGDIPEGYSVSREKKERFSLILESASTNQTSMYLCASSFRLAADNEQFFGPGTRLTVL.

The chain uses TRBV5-1 and TRBJ1-4; D may be TRBD1 (6 bases). The ends were cut back, 2 bases at V and 0 bases at J, with 11 bases in the middle. Germline CDR1 SGHRS, CDR2 YFSETQ. The CDR3 spans 16 residues. The CDR3 here is CASSLTGFATNEKLFF. CDR3 in DNA: TGCGCCAGCAGCTTAACAGGGTTTGCAACTAATGAAAAACTGTTTTTT.

The chain links TRBV5-1 to TRBJ2-7; 9 nucleotides align to TRBD2. J gave up 6 bases and V 1 base, and 8 bases lay outside the gene matches. CDR3 length: 15 amino acids. Germline V gives CDR1 SGHRS, CDR2 YFSETQ. In DNA form, the CDR3 reads TGCGCCAGCAGCTTGACGGGACTAGCCGAAGCCGAGCAGTACTTC. Protein sequence: CASSLTGLAEAEQYF. The full variable domain, completed using reference TRBV5-1 and TRBJ2-7, is KAGVTQTPRYLIKTRGQQVTLSCSPISGHRSVSWYQQTPGQGLQFLFEYFSETQRNKGNFPGRFSGRQFSNSRSEMNVSTLELGDSALYLCASSLTGLAEAEQYFGPGTRLTVT.

The chain is built from TRBV6-5 and TRBJ2-7; 11 bases are a match to TRBD1. Germline V CDR1 and CDR2: MNHEY, SVGAGI. Unmatched junction bases numbered 6, after V lost 2 bases and J lost 6 bases. The length of the CDR3 is 15 residues. This CDR3 reads CASSYTRGTGGEQYF. For the CDR3, the DNA is TGTGCCAGCAGTTACACGCGAGGGACAGGGGGCGAGCAGTACTTC.

V gene TRBV7-8 combines with J gene TRBJ1-5; D is unclear. Between the trimmed V and J ends, which lost 3 bases and 7 bases, there was a span of 7 bases. CDR1 is SGHVS, CDR2 FQNEAQ, per germline. The CDR3 totals 12 residues. In nucleotides, the CDR3 is TGTGCCAGCAGCTTGGGTGGACAGCCCCAGCATTTT. The encoded protein is CASSLGGQPQHF.

The chain carries TRBV5-6 and TRBJ1-2; D ambiguous. Germline-derived CDR1 and CDR2 are SGHDT and YYEEEE. Trimming removed 0 bases at V and 0 bases at J, with 12 bases between. There are 16 residues in the CDR3. CDR3 nucleotide sequence: TGTGCCAGCAGCTTGGTAGATGGCATAACTAACTATGGCTACACCTTC. Translating it yields CASSLVDGITNYGYTF.

The chain links TRBV6-5 to TRBJ2-7; TRBD1 aligns across 9 bases. Trimming removed 6 bases from V and 2 bases from J; junction bases left unmatched: 8. This CDR3 comprises 15 residues. Germline CDR1 MNHEY, CDR2 SVGAGI. CDR3 nucleotide sequence: TGTGCCAGCAGCACCGGAACAGGGGGCCCCTACGAGCAGTACTTC. This sequence encodes CASSTGTGGPYEQYF.

The CDR3 reads CASSLSGWQETQYF. CDR3 coding DNA: TGTGCCAGCAGCTTATCCGGGTGGCAAGAGACCCAGTACTTC. The V gene is TRBV7-2, the J gene TRBJ2-5; no reliable D call. In germline, CDR1 is SGHTA, CDR2 FQGNSA. V lost 2 bases and J 2 bases, leaving 9 bases between the germline ends. This CDR3 contains 14 residues.